This TCR beta chain was captured by sequencing in a study of OX40 agonist ivuxolimab in advanced cancers. Turning to the study itself: Head and neck, renal cell, melanoma or hepatocellular carcinoma were the cancers that dose-escalation patients had. Of mixed ages from about 23 to 85 and averaging about 60 years, the group was around 78% male. Study conclusions and caveats: Dosing at 0.1 to 3.0 mg/kg was accompanied by clonal expansion of CD4+ and CD8+ blood T cells by week 6.

At cycle 4 day 1, cycle 7 day 1, and baseline, blood was sampled. Sequencing was performed with immunoSEQ multiplex PCR; in TCRdb, only in-frame clones are kept and a portion is missing. The sample holds some 68,000 clones, about 85% seen once. On this clone itself: Antigen specificity is unknown.

Trimming removed 1 base from V and 5 bases from J, with 11 bases in between. Germline assignment: CDR1 ENHRY and CDR2 SYGVKD. The CDR3 has 14 residues. This material consisted of CD4+ or CD8+ T cells sorted from blood, taken in a trial of the OX40 agonist ivuxolimab. This TCR was sampled from an adult with an advanced solid tumor such as melanoma, head and neck, liver or kidney cancer. This chain links TRBV10-3 with TRBJ1-1; perhaps TRBD1 as D (6 bases). CDR3 sequence reads: CAISEFLGGTEAFF. CDR3 sequence (DNA): TGTGCCATCAGTGAGTTCTTAGGGGGTACTGAAGCTTTCTTT.